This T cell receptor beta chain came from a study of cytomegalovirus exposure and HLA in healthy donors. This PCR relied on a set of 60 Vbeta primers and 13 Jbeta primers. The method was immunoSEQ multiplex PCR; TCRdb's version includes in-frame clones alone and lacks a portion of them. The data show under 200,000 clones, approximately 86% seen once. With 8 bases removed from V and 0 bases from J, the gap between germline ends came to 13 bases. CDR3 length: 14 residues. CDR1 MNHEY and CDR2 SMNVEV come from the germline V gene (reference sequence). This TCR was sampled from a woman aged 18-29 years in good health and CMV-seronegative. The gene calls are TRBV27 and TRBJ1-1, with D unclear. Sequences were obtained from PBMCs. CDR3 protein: CASGTGLMNTEAFF. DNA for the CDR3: TGTGCCAGCGGTACGGGATTAATGAACACTGAAGCTTTCTTT.